Listed below are T cell receptor beta chains from one sample, sequenced in a study of T cell responses to AZD1222 COVID-19 vaccine. Produced via immunoSEQ multiplex PCR; TCRdb's table is partial and in-frame only. Among 150,000 to 200,000 clones listed, about nine tenths were seen once. The sequenced sample was peripheral blood, obtained 28 days after the second dose of the MenACWY control vaccine. These receptors all stem from an adult who received the MenACWY meningococcal vaccine as a control. The CDR3 runs from the conserved cysteine through the conserved F or W. Fields, in order: J gene, clone size, D gene, V gene, CDR3 protein, CDR3 DNA. A D gene is named only where the DNA matches it firmly. Clone size is stated in some rows and not others, as once, few, many or a class when expanded.

TRBJ2-6 . . TRBV6-5 CASRSGAGANVLTF TGTGCCAGCAGATCAGGTGCTGGGGCCAACGTCCTGACTTTC
TRBJ1-1 . . TRBV5-5 CASRFIGHEAFF TGTGCCAGCAGATTCATCGGGCATGAAGCTTTCTTT
TRBJ2-5 . . TRBV28 CASSLGHRGTQYF TGTGCCAGCAGTCTGGGACACCGGGGGACCCAGTACTTC
TRBJ1-2 . TRBD1 TRBV19 CASNPGQGFGGYTF TGTGCCAGTAACCCTGGACAGGGGTTTGGTGGCTACACCTTC
TRBJ1-2 once TRBD1 TRBV27 CASSLSSGGNYGYTF TGTGCCAGCAGTTTATCCTCAGGGGGCAACTATGGCTACACCTTC
TRBJ2-2 . TRBD2 TRBV4-3 CASRVLAGGELFF TGCGCCAGCAGAGTACTAGCGGGCGGGGAGCTGTTTTTT
TRBJ2-6 . . TRBV11-3 CASSSGSFSGANVLTF TGTGCCAGCAGCTCTGGGAGCTTCTCTGGGGCCAACGTCCTGACTTTC
TRBJ2-2 . TRBD1 TRBV7-9 CASSSTLGFGTGNTGELFF TGTGCCAGCAGCTCGACTCTTGGATTCGGGACAGGGAACACCGGGGAGCTGTTTTTT
TRBJ1-2 . TRBD1 TRBV27 CASSIPGTGEHYGYTF TGTGCCAGCAGTATTCCCGGGACAGGGGAGCACTATGGCTACACCTTC
TRBJ1-1 . . TRBV9 CASSVNPGPEAFF TGTGCCAGCAGCGTAAACCCGGGCCCTGAAGCTTTCTTT
TRBJ1-5 . TRBD1 TRBV6-5 CASSWTGTNQPQHF TGTGCCAGCAGTTGGACAGGGACTAATCAGCCCCAGCATTTT
TRBJ1-2 . TRBD1 TRBV5-4 CASSFKTGSRVWNYGYTF TGTGCCAGCAGCTTTAAGACAGGGTCGAGAGTGTGGAACTATGGCTACACCTTC
TRBJ1-1 . . TRBV11-3 CASSLNGQNTEAFF TGTGCCAGCAGCTTAAACGGACAGAACACTGAAGCTTTCTTT
TRBJ1-2 . . TRBV7-9 CASSLGLGTYGYTF TGTGCCAGCAGCTTAGGCCTGGGGACCTATGGCTACACCTTC
TRBJ1-2 . . TRBV7-2 CASSLSPGEPYGYTF TGTGCCAGCAGCTTATCACCAGGGGAGCCTTATGGCTACACCTTC
TRBJ1-3 . . TRBV7-8 CASALSRSGNTIYF TGTGCCAGCGCACTCTCGAGGTCGGGAAACACCATATATTTT
TRBJ1-4 . . TRBV28 CASSSPGEGGEKLFF TGTGCCAGCAGTTCGCCAGGGGAAGGAGGTGAAAAACTGTTTTTT
TRBJ2-7 . . TRBV15 CATSTPRGQSYEQYF TGTGCCACCAGCACCCCCCGCGGACAGTCCTACGAGCAGTACTTC
TRBJ1-5 . . TRBV28 CASSLNPGNQPQHF TGTGCCAGCAGTTTGAATCCCGGCAATCAGCCCCAGCATTTT
TRBJ2-7 . . TRBV28 CASSLRRVEQYF TGTGCCAGCAGTTTAAGGAGGGTCGAGCAGTACTTC
TRBJ2-1 . TRBD2 TRBV6-1 CASSEGTSGRNEQFF TGTGCCAGCAGTGAAGGGACTAGCGGGAGGAATGAGCAGTTCTTC
TRBJ2-7 . . TRBV25-1 CASSAGAVAEQYF TGTGCCAGCAGTGCTGGTGCGGTTGCCGAGCAGTACTTC
TRBJ2-5 . . TRBV3-1/TRBV3-2 CASKENSQETQYF TGTGCCAGCAAGGAGAACTCGCAAGAGACCCAGTACTTC
TRBJ2-5 . TRBD1 TRBV10-2 CASRRQGAETQYF TGCGCCAGCAGGAGACAGGGGGCAGAGACCCAGTACTTC
TRBJ1-2 . . TRBV11-2 CASSLVSDGYTF TGTGCCAGCAGCTTAGTTTCAGACGGCTACACCTTC
TRBJ1-4 . . TRBV19 CASIPPGPESGKLFF TGTGCCAGTATCCCTCCGGGGCCCGAGTCTGGGAAACTGTTTTTT
TRBJ1-1 . . TRBV6-6 CASSYSFANGAEAFF TGTGCCAGCAGTTACTCGTTTGCGAACGGAGCTGAAGCTTTCTTT
TRBJ2-5 . . TRBV30 CAWSGPGHETQYF TGTGCCTGGAGTGGGCCTGGGCATGAGACCCAGTACTTC
TRBJ2-7 once . TRBV7-3 CASSLASSSYEQYF TGTGCCAGCAGCTTAGCTAGCAGCTCCTACGAGCAGTACTTC
TRBJ1-1 . . TRBV6-6 CASSQGIGAALNTEAFF TGTGCCAGCAGTCAGGGGATAGGGGCCGCCTTGAACACTGAAGCTTTCTTT
TRBJ2-7 . . TRBV6-5 CASSKGLAQGEQYF TGTGCCAGCAGTAAGGGGCTCGCCCAGGGCGAGCAGTACTTC
TRBJ1-2 . . TRBV28 CASTQTNYGYTF TGTGCCAGCACCCAGACTAACTATGGCTACACCTTC
TRBJ2-1 . TRBD2 TRBV7-2 CASSASGYNEQFF TGTGCCAGCAGCGCTAGCGGTTACAATGAGCAGTTCTTC
TRBJ1-1 . . TRBV5-1 CASSFSGVTEAFF TGCGCCAGCAGCTTTTCGGGCGTCACTGAAGCTTTCTTT
TRBJ1-3 . . TRBV28 CASSLGGADTIYF TGTGCCAGCAGTTTAGGGGGCGCTGACACCATATATTTT
TRBJ1-4 . . TRBV19 CASSSPGTVANEKLFF TGTGCCAGTAGTAGCCCGGGCACAGTTGCGAATGAAAAACTGTTTTTT
TRBJ1-4 . . TRBV28 CASSSGTSTNEKLFF TGTGCCAGCAGTTCCGGGACCTCAACGAATGAAAAACTGTTTTTT
TRBJ1-2 . TRBD1 TRBV6-5 CATRTGTNYGYTF TGTGCCACCAGGACAGGGACGAACTATGGCTACACCTTC
TRBJ2-1 . TRBD2 TRBV6-1 CASSEFGSGRPSSYNEQFF TGTGCCAGCAGTGAATTTGGTAGCGGGAGGCCAAGCTCCTACAATGAGCAGTTCTTC
TRBJ2-1 . TRBD2 TRBV19 CASGPGRGFYNEQFF TGTGCCAGTGGCCCGGGGCGGGGGTTCTACAATGAGCAGTTCTTC
TRBJ1-1 . . TRBV12-2 CASRLAEHKEMNTEAFF TGTGCAAGTCGCTTAGCGGAACATAAGGAGATGAACACTGAAGCTTTCTTT
TRBJ2-2 . TRBD2 TRBV28 CASSLSHTSGSTGELFF TGTGCCAGCAGTTTATCCCATACTAGCGGGTCCACCGGGGAGCTGTTTTTT
TRBJ1-6 . . TRBV4-3 CASSRQTYNSPLHF TGCGCCAGCAGCCGACAGACATATAATTCACCCCTCCACTTT
TRBJ2-5 . TRBD1 TRBV10-3 CAVAGTGETQYF TGTGCCGTTGCCGGGACAGGGGAGACCCAGTACTTC
TRBJ1-2 . . TRBV19 CASSMAGLPSYGYTF TGTGCCAGTAGTATGGCGGGACTTCCAAGCTATGGCTACACCTTC
TRBJ2-7 . . TRBV10-3 CAIAYLSYEQYF TGTGCCATCGCTTATCTGAGCTACGAGCAGTACTTC
TRBJ2-7 . TRBD1 TRBV27 CASSFRWTGSYEQYF TGTGCCAGCAGTTTTAGGTGGACAGGGAGCTACGAGCAGTACTTC
TRBJ1-5 . . TRBV7-2 CASSLGGLEGVNQPQHF TGTGCCAGCAGCTTAGGGGGTCTGGAGGGAGTCAATCAGCCCCAGCATTTT
TRBJ1-2 . . TRBV19 CASSPRDGLTYGYTF TGTGCCAGTAGTCCACGAGATGGGTTAACCTATGGCTACACCTTC
TRBJ2-4 . TRBD2 TRBV2 CASSGNSGSLLQYF TGTGCCAGCAGTGGAAATAGCGGGAGTTTACTTCAGTACTTC
TRBJ1-4 . . TRBV2 CASTRQWNEKLFF TGTGCCAGCACACGACAGTGGAATGAAAAACTGTTTTTT
TRBJ1-5 . . TRBV7-3 CASSLIGQGKAQPQHF TGTGCCAGCAGCTTAATCGGTCAGGGGAAGGCTCAGCCCCAGCATTTT
TRBJ1-1 . . TRBV3-1/TRBV3-2 CASSQVTDTEAFF TGTGCCAGCAGCCAAGTCACGGACACTGAAGCTTTCTTT